Listed here is a single TCR beta chain. Its specificity is unknown. The PCR had 60 Vbeta and 13 Jbeta primers. Assay used: immunoSEQ multiplex PCR; TCRdb lists only in-frame clones, some missing. This table holds some 180,000 clones, around 82% found once. The data are from a study of cytomegalovirus exposure and HLA in healthy donors. The study, taken as a whole, reports: Altogether, more than 150 TCR beta chains were recorded as cytomegalovirus-associated. Reports credit the classifier with highly specific, highly sensitive diagnosis of cytomegalovirus status. Among the CMV-associated chains, three were confirmed in vitro as specific for CMV antigens. For most TCR sequences rarity was the rule, although some public TCRs occurred in many donors.

Germline loops: CDR1 MNHNS, CDR2 SASEGT. The length of the CDR3 is 14 residues. Trimming cost V 5 bases and J 4 bases; bases outside gene matches: 5. The chain joins TRBV6-1 to TRBJ1-5; 7 bases are a match to TRBD1. The sequence derives from a woman in her 30s in good health and CMV-seropositive. The sample taken for sequencing was PBMCs. This chain's CDR3 is CASSYSRGNQPQHF. Written as DNA, the CDR3 is TGTGCCAGCAGTTATAGCAGGGGGAATCAGCCCCAGCATTTT.